The table lists the clone carrying this T cell receptor (beta chain) with a count of one. The data belong to a study of blood T cell repertoires in COVID-19. About the research overall: Spain, Italy and the United States supplied samples that represented acute and convalescent COVID-19.

In the source study's methods: Nucleated cell counts were estimated from reference gene primer amplification. Data came from immunoSEQ multiplex PCR; TCRdb stores just in-frame clones and leaves some out. V, J and clone size are those of that table, while D and trimming were read from the DNA. The profile shows about 200,000 clones, more than 75% of them singletons. The clonotype was recovered from a man older than 75 with acute or convalescent COVID-19. The sample taken for sequencing was peripheral blood.

The CDR3 region has the DNA TGTGCCACCAGTGATGAGGGCACTGAAGCTTTCTTT. Translated: CATSDEGTEAFF. V and J are TRBV24-1 and TRBJ1-1; D is uncertain. V was pared by 3 bases and J by 4 bases, with 5 bases between. The germline CDR1 and CDR2 sequences are KGHDR and SFDVKD. The CDR3 contains 12 residues.